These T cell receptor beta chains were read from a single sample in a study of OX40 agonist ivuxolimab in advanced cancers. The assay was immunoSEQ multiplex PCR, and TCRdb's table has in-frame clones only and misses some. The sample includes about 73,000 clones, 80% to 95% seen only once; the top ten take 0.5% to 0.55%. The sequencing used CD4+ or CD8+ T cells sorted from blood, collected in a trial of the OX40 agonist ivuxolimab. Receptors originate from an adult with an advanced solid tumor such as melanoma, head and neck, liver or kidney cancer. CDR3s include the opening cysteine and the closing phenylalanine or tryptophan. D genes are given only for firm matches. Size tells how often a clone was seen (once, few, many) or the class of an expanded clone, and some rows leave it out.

CDR3: CASSVFLRAENEQFF
DNA: TGTGCCAGCAGCGTCTTTCTTAGGGCCGAAAATGAGCAGTTCTTC
size: NA
J: TRBJ2-1
V: TRBV9
D: NA

CDR3: CATSRGSSGVGEKLFF
DNA: TGTGCCACCAGCAGGGGCTCCTCAGGGGTCGGGGAAAAACTGTTTTTT
size: NA
J: TRBJ1-4
V: TRBV15
D: NA

CDR3: CASSSAAEQYF
DNA: TGTGCCAGCAGCTCGGCAGCCGAGCAGTACTTC
size: NA
J: TRBJ2-7
V: TRBV7-9
D: NA

CDR3: CAWGGREDLDTQYF
DNA: TGTGCCTGGGGAGGGCGGGAGGATTTAGATACGCAGTATTTT
size: NA
J: TRBJ2-3
V: TRBV30
D: TRBD2

CDR3: CASSLEGETQYF
DNA: TGTGCCAGCAGCTTGGAAGGGGAGACCCAGTACTTC
size: NA
J: TRBJ2-5
V: TRBV5-4
D: NA

CDR3: CASSPEGFSFYGYTF
DNA: TGTGCCAGCTCACCAGAGGGGTTCTCCTTCTATGGCTACACCTTC
size: NA
J: TRBJ1-2
V: TRBV18
D: NA

CDR3: CASRIGGGNTEAFF
DNA: TGTGCCAGCAGGATAGGAGGGGGGAACACTGAAGCTTTCTTT
size: few
J: TRBJ1-1
V: TRBV7-8
D: NA

CDR3: CASRGVVSKQFF
DNA: TGTGCCAGCAGGGGGGTCGTCAGCAAGCAGTTCTTC
size: NA
J: TRBJ2-1
V: TRBV6-5
D: NA

CDR3: CASSIVEGESSYNEQFF
DNA: TGTGCCAGTAGTATAGTGGAGGGGGAAAGCTCCTACAATGAGCAGTTCTTC
size: once
J: TRBJ2-1
V: TRBV19
D: NA

CDR3: CASSGQGFGYTF
DNA: TGTGCCAGCAGCGGACAGGGATTTGGCTACACCTTC
size: NA
J: TRBJ1-2
V: TRBV9
D: TRBD1

CDR3: CASSHRLGFDLSYEQYF
DNA: TGCGCCAGCAGTCATCGCCTTGGGTTTGACCTCTCCTACGAGCAGTACTTC
size: NA
J: TRBJ2-7
V: TRBV23-1
D: NA

CDR3: CASSLAGPETQYF
DNA: TGTGCCAGCAGCTTAGCCGGGCCAGAGACCCAGTACTTC
size: NA
J: TRBJ2-5
V: TRBV7-2
D: NA

CDR3: CASSLRTGGGLTEAFF
DNA: TGTGCCAGTAGTCTCCGGACAGGGGGCGGTTTGACTGAAGCTTTCTTT
size: NA
J: TRBJ1-1
V: TRBV19
D: TRBD1

CDR3: CASSARGAGKETQYF
DNA: TGTGCCAGCAGCGCCCGGGGAGCGGGAAAAGAGACCCAGTACTTC
size: NA
J: TRBJ2-5
V: TRBV7-9
D: TRBD2

CDR3: CASSQLIPDSREGYTF
DNA: TGTGCCAGCAGCCAACTGATCCCGGACAGTCGGGAGGGCTACACCTTC
size: once
J: TRBJ1-2
V: TRBV28
D: NA

CDR3: CASSSVARRDNEQFF
DNA: TGTGCCAGCAGCTCTGTGGCTAGACGTGACAATGAGCAGTTCTTC
size: NA
J: TRBJ2-1
V: TRBV5-6
D: NA

CDR3: CASSRSGFEQYF
DNA: TGTGCCAGCAGCCGCTCGGGGTTTGAGCAGTACTTC
size: NA
J: TRBJ2-7
V: TRBV25-1
D: NA

CDR3: CATRRSTGNTEAFF
DNA: TGTGCCACCCGCCGATCGACAGGGAACACTGAAGCTTTCTTT
size: NA
J: TRBJ1-1
V: TRBV7-9
D: NA

CDR3: CASQALGRGQDGYTF
DNA: TGTGCCAGTCAAGCGCTAGGCAGGGGGCAGGATGGCTACACCTTC
size: NA
J: TRBJ1-2
V: TRBV19
D: TRBD1

CDR3: CASSQEAATPDTQYF
DNA: TGCGCCAGCAGCCAAGAGGCCGCAACACCTGATACGCAGTATTTT
size: few
J: TRBJ2-3
V: TRBV4-1
D: NA

CDR3: CASSIRQGGETQYF
DNA: TGCGCCAGCAGCATAAGACAGGGGGGCGAGACCCAGTACTTC
size: NA
J: TRBJ2-5
V: TRBV5-1
D: TRBD1

CDR3: CASSTPPGSKLFF
DNA: TGTGCCAGCAGTACTCCTCCGGGCAGCAAACTGTTTTTT
size: NA
J: TRBJ1-4
V: TRBV28
D: NA

CDR3: CASSQVGLAGIGTEAFF
DNA: TGCGCCAGCAGCCAAGTCGGACTGGCAGGGATCGGCACTGAAGCTTTCTTT
size: few
J: TRBJ1-1
V: TRBV4-3
D: NA

CDR3: CATSKTETAYEQYF
DNA: TGTGCCACCAGCAAGACCGAAACCGCCTACGAGCAGTACTTC
size: NA
J: TRBJ2-7
V: TRBV15
D: NA

CDR3: CASSPGRMDQPQHF
DNA: TGTGCCAGTAGCCCAGGCAGGATGGATCAGCCCCAGCATTTT
size: NA
J: TRBJ1-5
V: TRBV19
D: NA

CDR3: CASSYSSSGRGEQYF
DNA: TGTGCCAGCAGTTACTCGTCTAGCGGGAGAGGGGAGCAGTACTTC
size: NA
J: TRBJ2-7
V: TRBV6-5
D: TRBD2

CDR3: CASSVEGLHYNEQFF
DNA: TGTGCCAGCAGCGTAGAGGGACTACACTACAATGAGCAGTTCTTC
size: NA
J: TRBJ2-1
V: TRBV9
D: TRBD2

CDR3: CASIYDRPTGANVLTF
DNA: TGTGCCAGCATCTACGACAGGCCCACGGGGGCCAACGTCCTGACTTTC
size: NA
J: TRBJ2-6
V: TRBV2
D: NA

CDR3: CASNRGSSGSAQYF
DNA: TGTGCCAGCAACCGAGGTTCCAGCGGGAGTGCGCAGTATTTT
size: NA
J: TRBJ2-3
V: TRBV9
D: TRBD2

CDR3: CASSLAGSEGEQYF
DNA: TGTGCCAGCAGCTTAGCTGGTAGCGAGGGCGAGCAGTACTTC
size: NA
J: TRBJ2-7
V: TRBV7-9
D: NA

CDR3: CASSRGLSYEQYF
DNA: TGTGCCAGTAGTAGGGGACTCTCCTACGAGCAGTACTTC
size: NA
J: TRBJ2-7
V: TRBV19
D: NA

CDR3: CAIQGVGNTEAFF
DNA: TGTGCCATTCAGGGGGTGGGGAACACTGAAGCTTTCTTT
size: NA
J: TRBJ1-1
V: TRBV6-5
D: TRBD1

CDR3: CASSPARGAYGETQYF
DNA: TGTGCCAGCTCACCTGCGAGGGGGGCGTATGGAGAGACCCAGTACTTC
size: once
J: TRBJ2-5
V: TRBV18
D: NA

CDR3: CATSRDRGILYGYTF
DNA: TGTGCCACCAGCCGAGACAGGGGTATTCTCTATGGCTACACCTTC
size: NA
J: TRBJ1-2
V: TRBV15
D: TRBD1

CDR3: CASSPASGSVTDTQYF
DNA: TGTGCCAGCAGTCCCGCCAGCGGGAGCGTGACAGATACGCAGTATTTT
size: NA
J: TRBJ2-3
V: TRBV28
D: TRBD2

CDR3: CASSLVAQGGETQYF
DNA: TGTGCTAGCAGCTTAGTCGCGCAGGGCGGGGAGACCCAGTACTTC
size: NA
J: TRBJ2-5
V: TRBV7-7
D: NA

CDR3: CASREGLAGGYEQFF
DNA: TGCGCCAGCAGAGAGGGACTAGCGGGAGGCTATGAGCAGTTCTTC
size: NA
J: TRBJ2-1
V: TRBV10-2
D: TRBD2

CDR3: CSVGGQSSYNEQFF
DNA: TGCAGCGTTGGGGGCCAAAGCTCCTACAATGAGCAGTTCTTC
size: NA
J: TRBJ2-1
V: TRBV29-1
D: NA

CDR3: CASSPGQGEREQYF
DNA: TGCGCCAGCAGCCCTGGACAGGGAGAACGCGAGCAGTACTTC
size: NA
J: TRBJ2-7
V: TRBV5-1
D: TRBD1

CDR3: CASSARQGTSYTF
DNA: TGTGCCAGCAGCGCCCGACAGGGGACGAGCTACACCTTC
size: NA
J: TRBJ1-2
V: TRBV7-3
D: TRBD1

CDR3: CASSPAGGVYEQYF
DNA: TGTGCCAGCAGCCCGGCAGGGGGCGTCTACGAGCAGTACTTC
size: NA
J: TRBJ2-7
V: TRBV6-6
D: TRBD1

CDR3: CASGASSSYNEQFF
DNA: TGTGCCAGTGGAGCTTCGAGCTCCTACAATGAGCAGTTCTTC
size: NA
J: TRBJ2-1
V: TRBV19
D: NA

CDR3: CASSVAGTTNYEQYF
DNA: TGTGCCAGCAGCGTAGCGGGGACCACCAACTACGAGCAGTACTTC
size: NA
J: TRBJ2-7
V: TRBV9
D: NA

CDR3: CASSQVTGLAYEQYF
DNA: TGTGCCAGCAGCCAAGTAACAGGGCTTGCCTACGAGCAGTACTTC
size: NA
J: TRBJ2-7
V: TRBV4-2
D: NA

CDR3: CASSPRVSGAGFSNQPQHF
DNA: TGTGCCAGCAGCCCACGGGTTTCAGGGGCCGGTTTTAGCAATCAGCCCCAGCATTTT
size: NA
J: TRBJ1-5
V: TRBV7-2
D: NA

CDR3: CASSQEWELYF
DNA: TGTGCCAGCAGCCAAGAGTGGGAGTTGTATTTT
size: NA
J: TRBJ2-3
V: TRBV4-2
D: NA

CDR3: CASSLVGRGGEQYF
DNA: TGTGCCAGCAGCTTGGTTGGGAGGGGCGGGGAGCAGTACTTC
size: few
J: TRBJ2-7
V: TRBV5-6
D: TRBD2

CDR3: CASSPGTARIGRWETQYF
DNA: TGTGCCAGCAGTCCCGGGACAGCCAGGATAGGTCGCTGGGAGACCCAGTACTTC
size: NA
J: TRBJ2-5
V: TRBV27
D: TRBD1

CDR3: CASSIRSRDTQYF
DNA: TGTGCCAGCAGCATCCGATCTAGGGATACGCAGTATTTT
size: NA
J: TRBJ2-3
V: TRBV9
D: NA

CDR3: CASSYSRETQYF
DNA: TGTGCCAGCAGTTACTCACGGGAGACCCAGTACTTC
size: NA
J: TRBJ2-5
V: TRBV6-6
D: NA

CDR3: CASSLSLTQTGYGYTF
DNA: TGTGCCAGCAGCTTAAGCCTTACGCAGACCGGGTATGGCTACACCTTC
size: NA
J: TRBJ1-2
V: TRBV5-4
D: NA

CDR3: CASSLGQGEDYGYTF
DNA: TGTGCCAGCAGCTTGGGCCAGGGGGAAGACTATGGCTACACCTTC
size: NA
J: TRBJ1-2
V: TRBV5-4
D: TRBD1

CDR3: CASSRTTYNEQFF
DNA: TGTGCCAGCAGCCGAACCACCTACAATGAGCAGTTCTTC
size: NA
J: TRBJ2-1
V: TRBV11-3
D: NA